The entry below gives a single T cell receptor beta chain sequence along with its context. Its specific antigen is unknown. No per-base quality is available; no much larger clone lies one base away. The library came from the immunoSEQ multiplex PCR assay. RNA was extracted from all samples and reverse transcribed into cDNA as template for TCR sequencing. First-strand cDNA was synthesized with SuperScript III using a 2:1 mix of oligo-dT and random hexamers. A synthetic immune receptor repertoire was used to measure amplification bias, and any remaining bias was corrected computationally. Per the authors' processing: After raw reads were preprocessed to remove errors, the CDR3 was defined following IMGT conventions as running from the conserved cysteine to phenylalanine. Clonality was computed by normalizing Shannon entropy by log2 of the number of productive unique TCRs and subtracting the result from 1. Whether scalp clones were CD4 or CD8 was inferred by matching scalp TCRbeta sequences against CD4 and CD8 repertoires sorted from blood. In TCRdb, the immuneACCESS table is reduced to in-frame sequences with V and J assigned. These tables do not hold every clone; where another copy was compared, an unresolved V gene accounts for under half, and the others remain unexplained. V, J and clone size reflect that table, while D and trimming were determined from the DNA. The sample table contains about 12,000 clones; only one count was recorded for around 60% of them. Of the sample, more than 12% falls within the top ten clones.

The data belong to a study of CD8+ T cells in alopecia areata (dated by TCRdb to 2017 to 2018). Background on the whole study: The treated patients took part in an open-label pilot trial in which moderate-to-severe alopecia areata was treated with oral tofacitinib at 5 to 10 mg twice daily. Tofacitinib was given for 6 to 18 months, followed by 6 months of follow-up off drug to assess delayed response and recurrence. High-throughput TCRbeta sequencing was used to examine T cell clonal expansion in alopecia areata in both the C3H/HeJ mouse model and human patients. On the human side, TCRbeta sequencing was run on scalp tissue and on sorted CD4+ and CD8+ peripheral blood T cells from healthy controls and from alopecia areata patients with either patchy or totalis/universalis disease. Patients on tofacitinib were biopsied at baseline and after 4 and 24 weeks of treatment, and several of the patients also had a later scalp biopsy. Scalp clonality was compared across normal scalp (n=4), patchy alopecia areata scalp (n=8), and alopecia totalis/universalis scalp (n=8). RNA came from the PAXgene miRNA kit for fixed scalp, the miRNeasy kit for PBMCs, and the RNeasy kit for mouse skin. TCRbeta CDR3 regions were amplified by immunoSEQ multiplex PCR with 35 Vbeta forward and 13 Jbeta reverse primers.

The CDR3 spans 12 residues, from the cysteine through the phenylalanine. Just the 36-base CDR3 DNA is kept, in frame starting at base 1. Deletion took 6 bases off V and 6 bases off J, with a span of 8 bases between the germline ends. Summary of the overall study and its limitations: TCR sequences shared between patients were less clear than in mice, possibly partly because of HLA diversity in the patient population. Compared with normal scalp, lesional scalp, particularly in alopecia totalis/universalis, had higher clonality and more expanded CD8+ clones, which suggests antigenic drive. Scalp TCR repertoire analysis is complicated because resident alphabeta T cells in normal human skin are also sequenced, whereas mouse skin is dominated by gammadelta T cells.

From alopecia areata patients, peripheral blood was collected along with lesional scalp punch biopsies. Human scalp biopsies were immediately fixed in PAXgene tissue containers. The sequence joins TRBV23-1 to TRBJ2-2; the D segment could be TRBD1, given 5 matching bases. TRBV23-1 is an ORF, with its function uncertain. The clonotype comes from a human donor with alopecia areata. Sequencing was performed on skin. The DNA reads as follows: TGCGCCAGCAGATCAGGGTCCGGGGAGCTGTTTTTT. The encoded protein is CASRSGSGELFF.